This section outlines one TCR beta chain sequence together with its context. The data are from a study of blood T cell repertoires in COVID-19. Whole-study context: The samples span acute and convalescent COVID-19 from the United States, Italy and Spain. In each case, the material was cDNA or gDNA derived from T cells, B-cell-depleted T cells, or PBMCs.

Per the original methods: Nucleated cell number was recorded as an estimate derived from reference gene primer amplification. Only in-frame clones appear in the TCRdb table, and some are missing; sequencing was by immunoSEQ multiplex PCR. V and J calls and clone size are as listed in that table; D and trimming were resolved from the DNA. The sample contains roughly 130,000 clones, more than 80% of which appear only once. Germline CDR1 WSHSY, CDR2 SAAADI. V shed 3 bases and J shed 6 bases, with 11 bases lying between them. The CDR3 length is 13 residues. The clonotype comes from a woman in her sixties with acute or convalescent COVID-19. The J gene is TRBJ1-1, the V gene TRBV10-2, with D maybe TRBD1 (6 bases). The sample comprised peripheral blood. The CDR3 loop reads CASSDPDRSEAFF. The CDR3 DNA reads TGCGCCAGCAGTGACCCCGACAGGTCTGAAGCTTTCTTT.